Below are 8 T cell receptor beta chains sequenced from a single sample in a study of blood T cell repertoires in COVID-19. The table came from immunoSEQ multiplex PCR; TCRdb's copy has only in-frame clones and leaves some out. The sample lists roughly 180,000 clones, over 80% occurring once. The specimen sequenced was PBMCs or T cells enriched from blood (not recorded which). These receptors were obtained from a woman aged 60-75 years who had recovered from COVID-19.

The chain couples TRBV5-1 to TRBJ1-1; D remains ambiguous. V shed 2 bases and J shed 1 base, with 3 bases lying between them. This CDR3 spans 12 amino acids. The germline V gene encodes CDR1 SGHRS and CDR2 YFSETQ. CDR3 sequence (DNA): TGCGCCAGCAGCTTACAGAACACTGAAGCTTTCTTT. Amino acids: CASSLQNTEAFF. The full variable domain, with the rest looked up from reference TRBV5-1 and TRBJ1-1, is KAGVTQTPRYLIKTRGQQVTLSCSPISGHRSVSWYQQTPGQGLQFLFEYFSETQRNKGNFPGRFSGRQFSNSRSEMNVSTLELGDSALYLCASSLQNTEAFFGQGTRLTVV.

A word on this clone: A much larger clone lies one base from this, so it may be a read error. The V call is TRBV18, the J call TRBJ1-6; the match to TRBD1 covers 10 bases. Germline trimming cut 5 bases from V and 8 bases from J; bases unmatched to any gene: 3. Germline CDR1 is KGHSH and CDR2 is LQKENI. This CDR3 region has 14 residues. In DNA form, the CDR3 reads TGTGCCAGCTCAACCGGGACAGGGGATTCACCCCTCCACTTT. It is translated as CASSTGTGDSPLHF.

The rearrangement joins TRBV6-5 to TRBJ1-6; TRBD1 matches at 7 bases. CDR3 length: 15 residues. Per the germline V gene, CDR1 is MNHEY and CDR2 is SVGAGI. V was pared by 7 bases and J by 6 bases, with 9 bases of the junction left unmatched. CDR3 protein: CASTPPGGSNSPLHF. CDR3 nucleotides: TGTGCCAGCACCCCCCCAGGGGGGAGTAATTCACCCCTCCACTTT.

V usage is TRBV4-1 and J usage is TRBJ1-3, with TRBD1 as a possible D gene (5 bases). V gave up 1 base and J gave up 3 bases, with 16 bases separating them. Germline V CDR1 and CDR2: MGHRA, YSYEKL. The CDR3 contains 17 residues. CDR3 region: CASSQVDMGLSGNTIYF. CDR3 nucleotide sequence: TGCGCCAGCAGCCAAGTCGACATGGGACTGAGTGGAAACACCATATATTTT.

V and J are TRBV27 and TRBJ2-3, with a tentative D call TRBD1 (6 bases). The CDR3 spans 16 residues. CDR1 and CDR2 from the germline V gene are MNHEY and SMNVEV (reference sequence). V was pared by 2 bases and J by 7 bases, with 19 bases between. The CDR3 spells CASSLIFRGHSNTQYF. CDR3 bases: TGTGCCAGCAGTTTAATATTCAGGGGCCATAGTAATACGCAGTATTTT.

V is TRBV15 and J is TRBJ2-1; D is perhaps TRBD1 (6 bases). This CDR3 has 16 amino acids. V was cut by 1 base and J by 6 bases, with 16 bases left in between. Looked up from germline, CDR1 is LNHNV and CDR2 is YYDKDF (reference sequence). CDR3: CATSRARGFSVNEQFF. CDR3 DNA sequence: TGTGCCACCAGCAGAGCTAGGGGGTTCTCTGTCAATGAGCAGTTCTTC.

The chain couples TRBV5-1 to TRBJ2-7; 7 bases align to TRBD1. Germline V gives CDR1 SGHRS, CDR2 YFSETQ. CDR3 size: 14 residues. Trimming at V came to 2 bases and at J to 1 base, leaving 3 bases not matched to a gene. CDR3 bases: TGCGCCAGCAGCTTTGACAGGGAATCCTACGAGCAGTACTTC. Amino acid sequence: CASSFDRESYEQYF.

This clone was seen a handful of times. The chain uses TRBV3-1 (or the pseudogene TRBV3-2) and TRBJ1-3; D possibly corresponds to TRBD1 (5 bases). The germline V gene encodes CDR1 LGHDT and CDR2 YNNKEL (reference sequence). V gave up 3 bases and J gave up 0 bases, with 12 bases separating them. This CDR3 comprises 16 residues. The CDR3 bases are TGTGCCAGCAGCCACTTTCAGGGTAGCTCTGGAAACACCATATATTTT. As protein: CASSHFQGSSGNTIYF.